This TCR beta chain was profiled in a study of OX40 agonist ivuxolimab in advanced cancers. Method: immunoSEQ multiplex PCR; TCRdb's copy keeps in-frame clones and lacks some. Found here are around 31,000 clones, more than 75% of them singletons; the top ten hold more than 30%. CDR1 and CDR2 (germline): SGHRS, YFSETQ. V lost 0 bases and J lost 4, with 15 bases in between. This CDR3 spans 16 amino acids. Material: CD4+ or CD8+ T cells sorted from blood, obtained in a trial of the OX40 agonist ivuxolimab. The sequence was obtained from an adult with an advanced solid tumor such as melanoma, head and neck, liver or kidney cancer. The V call is TRBV5-1, the J call TRBJ2-3; no clear D. The CDR3 region is CASSLGAWSLADTQYF. For the CDR3, the DNA is TGCGCCAGCAGCTTGGGAGCGTGGTCTCTCGCAGATACGCAGTATTTT.